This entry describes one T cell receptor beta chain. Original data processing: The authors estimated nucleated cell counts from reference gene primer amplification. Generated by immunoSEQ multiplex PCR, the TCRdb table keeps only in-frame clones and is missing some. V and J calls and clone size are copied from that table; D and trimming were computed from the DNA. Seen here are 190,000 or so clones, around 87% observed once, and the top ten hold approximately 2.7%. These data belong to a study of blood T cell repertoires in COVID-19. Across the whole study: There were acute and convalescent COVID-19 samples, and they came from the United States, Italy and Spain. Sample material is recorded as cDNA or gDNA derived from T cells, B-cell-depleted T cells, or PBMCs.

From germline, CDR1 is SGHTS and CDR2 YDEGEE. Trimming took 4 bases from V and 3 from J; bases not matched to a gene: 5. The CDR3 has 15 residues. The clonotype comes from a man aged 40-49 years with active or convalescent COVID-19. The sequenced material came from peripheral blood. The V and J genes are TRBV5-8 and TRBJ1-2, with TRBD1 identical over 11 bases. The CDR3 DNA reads TGTGCCAGCAGCAGGCCGGGACAGGGGGACTATGGCTACACCTTC. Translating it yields CASSRPGQGDYGYTF.